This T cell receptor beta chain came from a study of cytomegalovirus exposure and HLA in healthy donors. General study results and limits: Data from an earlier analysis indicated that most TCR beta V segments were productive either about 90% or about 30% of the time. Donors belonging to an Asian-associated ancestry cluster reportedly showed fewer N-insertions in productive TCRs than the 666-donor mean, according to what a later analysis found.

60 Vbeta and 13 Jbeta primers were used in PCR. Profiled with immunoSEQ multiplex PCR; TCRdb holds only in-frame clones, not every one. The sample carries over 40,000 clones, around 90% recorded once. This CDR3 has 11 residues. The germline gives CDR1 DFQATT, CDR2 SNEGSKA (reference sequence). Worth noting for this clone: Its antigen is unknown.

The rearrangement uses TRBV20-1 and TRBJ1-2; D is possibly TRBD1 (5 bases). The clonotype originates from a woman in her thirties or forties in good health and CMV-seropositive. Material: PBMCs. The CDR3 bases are TGCAGCAAGGGGATAAACTATGGCTACACCTTC. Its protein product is CSKGINYGYTF.